This T cell receptor beta chain stems from a study of cytomegalovirus exposure and HLA in healthy donors. General study points: What was likely a sequencing artifact was a cluster of highly shared sequence variants. Rarity marked most TCR sequences, yet some public TCRs occurred in many donors. Specific recognition of CMV antigens was confirmed in vitro for a few chains (all CMV-associated). Altogether, 164 TCR beta chains were recorded as cytomegalovirus-associated.

This clone was seen a few times. Antigen: not known. Germline V lookup: CDR1 KGHSH, CDR2 LQKENI. Unmatched junction bases numbered 7, after V lost 2 bases and J lost 7 bases. This CDR3 spans 15 amino acids. The PCR was carried out with 60 Vbeta primers and 13 Jbeta primers. Some clones are missing from TCRdb's copy, which holds only in-frame ones; the method was immunoSEQ multiplex PCR. Counted here are over 100,000 clones, roughly 65% occurring once; the ten biggest clones make up 9% to 10%. Sequenced sample: PBMCs. The rearrangement links TRBV18 to TRBJ2-4, with TRBD2 matching 8 bases. This clonotype originated in a man aged 35 to 55 in good health and CMV-seropositive. CDR3 bases: TGTGCCAGCTCACCAATTGGACTAGCATTTAACATTCAGTACTTC. This gives the protein CASSPIGLAFNIQYF.